Listed below are T cell receptor beta chains from one sample, sequenced in a study of beta chain features in type 1 diabetes. TCRdb keeps only in-frame clones here, not all; method: immunoSEQ multiplex PCR. This sample has over 150,000 clones; about 8.5% occur once, and the top ten carry 0.55% to 0.65%. Sequenced sample: central memory CD4+ T cells from blood. Source of these receptors: a man between 18 and 29 years old in good health. CDR3s include the opening cysteine and the closing phenylalanine or tryptophan. A D gene is named only where the DNA matches it firmly. The size field is filled for only some rows; it gives once, few, many or a size class.

TRBV5-1,few,TRBJ2-1,-,TGCGCCAGCAGCTTGAGGGAGTACAGTGAGCAGTTCTTC,CASSLREYSEQFF
TRBV29-1,few,TRBJ1-1,TRBD1,TGCAGCGTTGAACAGGGGGCGGGCACTGAAGCTTTCTTT,CSVEQGAGTEAFF
TRBV2,few,TRBJ1-3,-,TGTGCCAGCAGCAGAGGTTCGGCTGGAAACACCATATATTTT,CASSRGSAGNTIYF
TRBV4-3,many,TRBJ2-2,TRBD2,TGCGCCAGCAGCCAAGATACGGCGGGAGCTCGCGGGGAGCTGTTTTTT,CASSQDTAGARGELFF
TRBV28,-,TRBJ2-3,-,TGTGCCAGCAGCCTAGGGGGGGGCCGAGGAGCAGATACGCAGTATTTT,CASSLGGGRGADTQYF
TRBV7-2,-,TRBJ2-2,-,TGTGCCAGCAGCATGCAGGGGCACACCGGGGAGCTGTTTTTT,CASSMQGHTGELFF
TRBV4-3,-,TRBJ2-7,-,TGCGCCAGCAGCCAAGATTGGGGGAGGGGGGACGAGCAGTACTTC,CASSQDWGRGDEQYF
TRBV18,-,TRBJ2-7,-,TGTGCCAGCTCACCCCCTGGACAAGCCGAGCAGTACTTC,CASSPPGQAEQYF
TRBV5-1,few,TRBJ1-1,-,TGCGCCAGCAGCTTAGGCAGGTTAAACACTGAAGCTTTCTTT,CASSLGRLNTEAFF
TRBV14,few,TRBJ1-1,-,TGTGCCAGCAGCCAAGATTTAACCTCGGACACTGAAGCTTTCTTT,CASSQDLTSDTEAFF
TRBV5-1,-,TRBJ2-2,TRBD1,TGCGCCAGCAGCCCCTGGGGACAGGGCTACACCGGGGAGCTGTTTTTT,CASSPWGQGYTGELFF
TRBV29-1,-,TRBJ2-7,TRBD2,TGCAGCGCCCTGTGGGCGGGAGGGGGAGAGCAGTACTTC,CSALWAGGGEQYF
TRBV10-3,many,TRBJ2-5,TRBD2,TGTGCCATCAGTGACGGCGGGAGCCGAGAGACCCAGTACTTC,CAISDGGSRETQYF
TRBV4-2,-,TRBJ2-1,-,TGTGCCAGCAGCCTTGCAGTCAACAATGAGCAGTTCTTC,CASSLAVNNEQFF
TRBV5-6,-,TRBJ1-5,-,TGTGCCAGCAGCTTCGACAGAAAACAGCCCCAGCATTTT,CASSFDRKQPQHF
TRBV10-3,few,TRBJ1-6,TRBD1,TGTGCCACCCGGGACAGCAATAATTCACCCCTCCACTTT,CATRDSNNSPLHF
TRBV2,-,TRBJ1-5,-,TGTGCCAGCAGTATAGATAGCAATCAGCCCCAGCATTTT,CASSIDSNQPQHF
TRBV5-4,few,TRBJ2-1,-,TGTGCCAGCAGCTATGACTCGACTGCCAATGAGCAGTTCTTC,CASSYDSTANEQFF
TRBV18,few,TRBJ2-7,-,TGTGCCAGCTCACCAGCAGGGGCCCGCGAGCAGTACTTC,CASSPAGAREQYF
TRBV5-4,-,TRBJ2-5,TRBD1,TGTGCCAGCAGCCAAGAGGGACAGGGACAAGAGACCCAGTACTTC,CASSQEGQGQETQYF
TRBV7-3,-,TRBJ2-1,TRBD1,TGTGCCAGCAGCTCCAATCGGGGACAGGGTTATGCCAATGAGCAGTTCTTC,CASSSNRGQGYANEQFF
TRBV6-5,few,TRBJ1-2,TRBD1,TGTGCCAGCAGCCAACAGGGGGCGAAGGGCTACACCTTC,CASSQQGAKGYTF
TRBV7-2,-,TRBJ2-1,TRBD2,TGTGCCAGCAGCCCCCGAAGTCTACTAGCGGGGGATAATAATGAGCAGTTCTTC,CASSPRSLLAGDNNEQFF
TRBV2,-,TRBJ1-1,TRBD1,TGTGCCAGCAGTGTACAGGGGGCCGACACTGAAGCTTTCTTT,CASSVQGADTEAFF